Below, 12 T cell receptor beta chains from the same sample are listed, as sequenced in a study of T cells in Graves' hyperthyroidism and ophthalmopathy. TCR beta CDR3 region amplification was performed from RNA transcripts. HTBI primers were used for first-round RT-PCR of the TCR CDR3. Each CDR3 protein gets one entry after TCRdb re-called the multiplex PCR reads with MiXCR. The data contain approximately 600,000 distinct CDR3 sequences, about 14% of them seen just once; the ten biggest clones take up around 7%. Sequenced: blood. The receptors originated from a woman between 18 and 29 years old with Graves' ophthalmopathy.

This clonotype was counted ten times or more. CDR3 nucleotide sequence: TGTGCCAGCCAGACTAGCGGGAGGGCCGGTGATACGCAGTATTTT. This translates into CASQTSGRAGDTQYF. V and J are TRBV7-2 and TRBJ2-3, with 14 bases identical to TRBD2. This CDR3 spans 15 amino acids. From germline, CDR1 is SGHTA and CDR2 FQGNSA. With V trimmed by 8 bases and J by 6 bases, 7 bases remained unmatched.

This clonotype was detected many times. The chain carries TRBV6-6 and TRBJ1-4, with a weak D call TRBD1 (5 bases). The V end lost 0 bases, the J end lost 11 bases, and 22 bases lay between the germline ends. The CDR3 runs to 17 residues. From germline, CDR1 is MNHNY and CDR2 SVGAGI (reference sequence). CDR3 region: CASSYSRPPGTEGKLFF. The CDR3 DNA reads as TGTGCCAGCAGTTACTCGCGGCCTCCGGGTACGGAGGGGAAACTGTTTTTT.

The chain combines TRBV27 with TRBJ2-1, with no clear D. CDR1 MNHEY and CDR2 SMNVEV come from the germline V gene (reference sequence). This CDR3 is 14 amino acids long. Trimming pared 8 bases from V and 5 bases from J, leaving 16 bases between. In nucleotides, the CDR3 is TGTGCCAGCTGCTATGGGGTTGAGGACAATGAGCAGTTCTTC. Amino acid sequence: CASCYGVEDNEQFF.

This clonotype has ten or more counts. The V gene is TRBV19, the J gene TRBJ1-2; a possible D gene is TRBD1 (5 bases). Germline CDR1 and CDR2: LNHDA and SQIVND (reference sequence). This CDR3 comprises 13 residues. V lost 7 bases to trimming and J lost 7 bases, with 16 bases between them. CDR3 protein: CASTSRGDGGYTF. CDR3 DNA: TGTGCCAGTACCTCGCGGGGCGATGGTGGCTACACCTTC.

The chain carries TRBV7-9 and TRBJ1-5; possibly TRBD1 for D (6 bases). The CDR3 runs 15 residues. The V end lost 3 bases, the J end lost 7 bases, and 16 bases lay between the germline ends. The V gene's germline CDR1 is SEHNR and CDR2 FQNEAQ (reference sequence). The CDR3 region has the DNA TGTGCCAGCAGCTTTAAGCAGGGGCCTGGGCAGCCCCAGCATTTT. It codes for CASSFKQGPGQPQHF.

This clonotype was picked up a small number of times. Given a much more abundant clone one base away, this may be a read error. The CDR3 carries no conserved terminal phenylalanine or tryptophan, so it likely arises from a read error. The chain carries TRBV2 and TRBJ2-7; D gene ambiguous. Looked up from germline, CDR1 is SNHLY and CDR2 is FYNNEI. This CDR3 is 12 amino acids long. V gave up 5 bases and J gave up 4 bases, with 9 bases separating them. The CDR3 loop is CASSPSRYEQYL. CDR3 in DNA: TGTGCCAGCAGTCCTAGTAGATACGAGCAGTACCTC.

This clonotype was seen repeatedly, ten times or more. The CDR3 loop reads CASSYGWETQYF. The CDR3 coding sequence is TGTGCCAGCAGTTACGGTTGGGAGACCCAGTACTTC. J is TRBJ2-5 and V is TRBV6-5; D gene ambiguous. This CDR3 comprises 12 residues. Germline V gene lookup returns CDR1 MNHEY and CDR2 SVGAGI. V gave up 2 bases and J gave up 5 bases, with 6 bases separating them.

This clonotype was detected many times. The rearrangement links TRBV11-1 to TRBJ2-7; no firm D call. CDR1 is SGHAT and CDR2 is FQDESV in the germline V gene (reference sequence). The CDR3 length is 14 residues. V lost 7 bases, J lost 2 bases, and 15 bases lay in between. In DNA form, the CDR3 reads TGTGCCAGCACACACACGTCTGGGGCCTACGAGCAGTACTTC. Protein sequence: CASTHTSGAYEQYF.

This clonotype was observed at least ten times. CDR3 DNA sequence: TGTGCCAGCAGTTTAGGGGGACAGGGCGCCAATCAGCCCCAGCATTTT. Amino acid sequence: CASSLGGQGANQPQHF. This sequence joins TRBV12-3 or TRBV12-4 and TRBJ1-5; 9 nucleotides align to TRBD1. This CDR3 comprises 16 residues. Trimming removed 1 base from V and 3 bases from J; junction bases left unmatched: 4.

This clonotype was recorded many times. The CDR3 DNA reads TGTGCCAGCAGTTACAACGGGGGCACTGAAGCTTTCTTT. Translation gives CASSYNGGTEAFF. V is TRBV6-5 and J is TRBJ1-1; TRBD1 is a possible D gene (5 bases). In germline, CDR1 is MNHEY, CDR2 SVGAGI. The CDR3 has 13 amino acids. Trimming shortened V by 2 bases and J by 4 bases, and 8 bases separated the two germline ends.

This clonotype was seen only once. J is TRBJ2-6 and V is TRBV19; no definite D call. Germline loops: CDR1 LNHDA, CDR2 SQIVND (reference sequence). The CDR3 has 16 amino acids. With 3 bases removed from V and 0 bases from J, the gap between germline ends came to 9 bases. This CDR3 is CASSIVGNSGANVLTF. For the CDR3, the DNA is TGTGCCAGTAGTATTGTGGGGAACTCTGGGGCCAACGTCCTGACTTTC. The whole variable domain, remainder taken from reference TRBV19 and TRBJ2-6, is DGGITQSPKYLFRKEGQNVTLSCEQNLNHDAMYWYRQDPGQGLRLIYYSQIVNDFQKGDIAEGYSVSREKKESFPLTVTSAQKNPTAFYLCASSIVGNSGANVLTFGAGSRLTVL.

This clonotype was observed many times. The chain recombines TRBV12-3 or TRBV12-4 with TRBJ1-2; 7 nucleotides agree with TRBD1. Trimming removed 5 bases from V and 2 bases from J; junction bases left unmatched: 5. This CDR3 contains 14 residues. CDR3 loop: CASSPPGQNYGYTF. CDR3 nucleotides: TGTGCCAGCAGTCCTCCGGGACAGAACTATGGCTACACCTTC.